The TCR beta chain under discussion was sequenced for a study of type 1 regulatory T cells. Study-wide background: T-allo10 is an in vitro-generated, Tr1-enriched CD4 T cell product specific for alloantigen.

TCRdb itself ran the reads through MiXCR, one entry per CDR3 protein. The sample holds about 23,000 distinct CDR3 sequences; more than 45% are singletons and the top ten take under 5%. As concerns this clonotype: The antigen remains undetermined.

This CDR3 comprises 15 residues. Germline V lookup: CDR1 SGHTA, CDR2 FQGNSA. V was clipped by 0 bases and J by 4 bases, with 12 bases between them. The sequencing sample was made of cultured T cells, either the whole culture or a sorted T cell fraction (not recorded which). The chain is built from TRBV7-2 and TRBJ1-2; the D is unclear. This TCR came from a human donor in good health. CDR3 region: CASSLARRSSYGYTF. DNA of the CDR3: TGTGCCAGCAGCTTAGCGAGGAGGTCGAGCTATGGCTACACCTTC.